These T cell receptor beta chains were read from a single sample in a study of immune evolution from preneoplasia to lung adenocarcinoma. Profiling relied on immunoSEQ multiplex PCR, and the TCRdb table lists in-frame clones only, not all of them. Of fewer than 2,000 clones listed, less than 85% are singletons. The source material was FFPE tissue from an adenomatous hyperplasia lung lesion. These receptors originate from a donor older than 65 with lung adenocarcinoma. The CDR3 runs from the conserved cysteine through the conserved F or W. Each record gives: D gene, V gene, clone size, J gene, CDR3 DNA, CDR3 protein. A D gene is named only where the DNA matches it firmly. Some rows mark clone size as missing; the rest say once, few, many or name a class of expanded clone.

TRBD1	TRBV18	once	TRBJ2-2	TGTGCCAGCTCATCGACGACAGGGGGTACCGGGGAGCTGTTTTTT	CASSSTTGGTGELFF
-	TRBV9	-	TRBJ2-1	TGTGCCAGCAGCGTAGTGGGTAGGGATTTCGCCAATGAGCAGTTCTTC	CASSVVGRDFANEQFF
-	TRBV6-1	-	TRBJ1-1	TGTGCCAGCAGAGCCGTCGGCAGCATGAACACTGAAGCTTTCTTT	CASRAVGSMNTEAFF
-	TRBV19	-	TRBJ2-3	TGTGCCAGTAGTATCGGCGAGGCAGATACGCAGTATTTT	CASSIGEADTQYF
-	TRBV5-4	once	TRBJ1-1	TGTGCCAGCAGCTTGGCCTTGGGACGAAACACTGAAGCTTTCTTT	CASSLALGRNTEAFF
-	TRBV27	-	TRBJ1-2	TGTGCCAGCAGTTTATCGAGGCAGGGGAAAGGCTATGGCTACACCTTC	CASSLSRQGKGYGYTF
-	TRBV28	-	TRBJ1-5	TGTGCCAGCAACCCCGGGAACAGGGATCAGCCCCAGCATTTT	CASNPGNRDQPQHF
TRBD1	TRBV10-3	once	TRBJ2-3	TGTGCCATCACCGCTGGCAGGGGGCGCGAGACAGATACGCAGTATTTT	CAITAGRGRETDTQYF
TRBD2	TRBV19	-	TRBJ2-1	TGTGCCAGTCAAGGGGCGGGAGAGTGGAATGAGCAGTTCTTC	CASQGAGEWNEQFF
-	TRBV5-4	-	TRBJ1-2	TGTGCCAGCAGCTTCTCGGCACGGGAAGATGGCTACACCTTC	CASSFSAREDGYTF
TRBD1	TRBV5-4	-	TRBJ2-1	TGTGCCAGCAGCTCGCGGACAGGGGGCAGTGTGAATGAGCAGTTCTTC	CASSSRTGGSVNEQFF
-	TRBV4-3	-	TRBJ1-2	TGCGCCAGCAGCCAAGATTTCCTCACAGGGAACTATGGCTACACCTTC	CASSQDFLTGNYGYTF
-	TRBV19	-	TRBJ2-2	TGTGCCAGTACCAGCGGAGTAACGAACACCGGGGAGCTGTTTTTT	CASTSGVTNTGELFF
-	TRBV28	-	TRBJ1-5	TGTGCCAGCAGTTATATCCAGGGACATCAGCCCCAGCATTTT	CASSYIQGHQPQHF
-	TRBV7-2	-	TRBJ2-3	TGTGCCAGCAGCTTAGAATCGAGTACAGATACGCAGTATTTT	CASSLESSTDTQYF
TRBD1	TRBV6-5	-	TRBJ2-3	TGTGCCAGCAGTTACTCGATGGACAGGGGGGATACGCAGTATTTT	CASSYSMDRGDTQYF
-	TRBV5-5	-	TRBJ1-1	TGTGCCAGCAGCTGGAGGGCGTTGAACACTGAAGCTTTCTTT	CASSWRALNTEAFF
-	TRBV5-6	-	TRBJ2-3	TGTGCCAGCAGCTTGGTTGATGGGGCAGGTGGAGATACGCAGTATTTT	CASSLVDGAGGDTQYF
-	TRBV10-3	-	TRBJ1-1	TGTGCCATCAGTGAGTCAGGGAGTGGGACTGAAGCTTTCTTT	CAISESGSGTEAFF
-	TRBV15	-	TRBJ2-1	TGTGCCACCAGCAGCCCGACCCTGAGAGATGAGCAGTTCTTC	CATSSPTLRDEQFF
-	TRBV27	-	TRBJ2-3	TGTGCCAGCAGCCGAGGGATCCTAGCGTTATTAGATACGCAGTATTTT	CASSRGILALLDTQYF
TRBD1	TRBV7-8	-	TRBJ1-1	TGTGCCAGCAGCTTAGGGCAGGGGGAGAAAGCTTTCTTT	CASSLGQGEKAFF
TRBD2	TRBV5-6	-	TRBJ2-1	TGTGCCAGCAGCTTGACTAGCGGGACCGCTGTGGATGAGCAGTTCTTC	CASSLTSGTAVDEQFF
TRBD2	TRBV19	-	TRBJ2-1	TGTGCCAGTAACCGAAGAGCGGGAACTGAGCAGTTCTTC	CASNRRAGTEQFF
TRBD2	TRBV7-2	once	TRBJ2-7	TGTGCCAGCAGCGGTAGAGGTGCGGGAGGGCCGAGTGAGCAGTACTTC	CASSGRGAGGPSEQYF
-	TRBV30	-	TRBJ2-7	TGTGCCTGGACCCCCCAAAAAGGGTACGAGCAGTACTTC	CAWTPQKGYEQYF
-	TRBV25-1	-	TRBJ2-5	TGTGCCAGCAGTGTTTCGCCCTCTGGGGAGACCCAGTACTTC	CASSVSPSGETQYF
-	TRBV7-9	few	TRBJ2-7	TGTGCCAGCAGCATCAGTGGAGGCTACGAGCAGTACTTC	CASSISGGYEQYF
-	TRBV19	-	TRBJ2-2	TGTGCCAGAGTACTACTATTAAGGATTTCGAACACCGGGGAGCTGTTTTTT	CARVLLLRISNTGELFF
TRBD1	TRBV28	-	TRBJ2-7	TGTGCCAGCAGACCTTTAGGGACAGGGACCTACGAGCAGTACTTC	CASRPLGTGTYEQYF
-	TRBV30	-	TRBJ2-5	TGTGCCTGGAGTGTACGAGGAGCGTTACAAGAGACCCAGTACTTC	CAWSVRGALQETQYF
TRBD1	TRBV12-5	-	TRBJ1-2	TGTGCTAGTGGTTTGGTTCCGGCCCGGGACAGGGTTAGCTACACCTTC	CASGLVPARDRVSYTF
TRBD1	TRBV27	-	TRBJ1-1	TGTGCCCCCGGACAGGGGACTGAAGCTTTCTTT	CAPGQGTEAFF
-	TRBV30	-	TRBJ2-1	TGTGCCTGGAGTCCAGGGTGGAGCTCCTACAATGAGCAGTTCTTC	CAWSPGWSSYNEQFF
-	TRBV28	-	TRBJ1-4	TGTGCCAGCAGTTTACTCCAGGGTGAAAAACTGTTTTTT	CASSLLQGEKLFF
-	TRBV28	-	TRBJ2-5	TGTGCCAGCACCTTCAGCGACAAAGAGACCCAGTACTTC	CASTFSDKETQYF
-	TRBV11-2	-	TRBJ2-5	TGTGCCAGCAGCTTAAGTTCGGTCGGAGAGACCCAGTACTTC	CASSLSSVGETQYF
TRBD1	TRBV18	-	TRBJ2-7	TGTGCCAGCTCCGAGGACAGGGTTAACGAGCAGTACTTC	CASSEDRVNEQYF
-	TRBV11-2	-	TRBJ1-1	TGTGCCAGCAGCTTCAGGGCGGGCGAAGCTTTCTTT	CASSFRAGEAFF
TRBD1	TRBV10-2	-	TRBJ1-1	TGCGCCAGCAGCTTGGGACAGGAAGCTTTCTTT	CASSLGQEAFF
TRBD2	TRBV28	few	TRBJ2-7	TGTGCCAGCAGTTCACATATCATTAGCGGGAGCTTCAAGCAGTACTTC	CASSSHIISGSFKQYF
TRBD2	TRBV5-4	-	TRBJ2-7	TGTGCCAGCAGCTACCTAAGACTAGCGGGGAACCCCTCCGAGCAGTACTTC	CASSYLRLAGNPSEQYF
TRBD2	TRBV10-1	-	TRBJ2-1	TGCGCCAGCAGTGTTTTAGCGGGAGGCGAGCAGTTCTTC	CASSVLAGGEQFF
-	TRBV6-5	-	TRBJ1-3	TGTGCCAGCAGAGGGCGAGGCACCATATATTTT	CASRGRGTIYF
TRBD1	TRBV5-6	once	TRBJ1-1	TGTGCCAGCAGCTTGGTCGGGACAGGGGGCGCGAAAGCTTTCTTT	CASSLVGTGGAKAFF
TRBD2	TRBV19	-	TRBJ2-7	TGTGCCAGTAGTATTACTAGCGGGACACCAACCTACGAGCAGTACTTC	CASSITSGTPTYEQYF
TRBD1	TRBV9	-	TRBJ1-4	TGTGCCAGCAGCGCGAGTTCAGGGGGTGAAGGTGAAAAACTGTTTTTT	CASSASSGGEGEKLFF
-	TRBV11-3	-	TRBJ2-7	TGTGCCAGCAGCCGGGGGCCTCTCTACGAGCAGTACTTC	CASSRGPLYEQYF
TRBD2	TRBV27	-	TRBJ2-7	TGTGCCAGCAGTTTAGTTCCGGCTAGCGGGAGGGAGCAGTACTTC	CASSLVPASGREQYF
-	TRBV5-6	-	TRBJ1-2	TGTGCCAGCGGGGCTAATAACTATGGCTACACTTTC	CASGANNYGYTF
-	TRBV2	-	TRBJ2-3	TGTGCCAGCAGTGAAAATGGGCAGGGCACAGATACGCAGTATTTT	CASSENGQGTDTQYF
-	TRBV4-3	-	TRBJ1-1	TGCGCCAGCAGCCAACGGGGGCGGGACACTGAAGCTTTCTTT	CASSQRGRDTEAFF
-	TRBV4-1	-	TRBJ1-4	TGCGCCAGCAGCCTTACGTTTTCCCGGGAGAATGAAAAACTGTTTTTT	CASSLTFSRENEKLFF
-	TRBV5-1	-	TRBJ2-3	TGCGCCAGCAGCTTGCACGGGAGCACAGATACGCAGTATTTT	CASSLHGSTDTQYF
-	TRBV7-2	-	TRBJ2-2	TGTGCCAGCAGCTTAGTATTGCCGTCGTCGGGGGAGCTGTTTTTT	CASSLVLPSSGELFF
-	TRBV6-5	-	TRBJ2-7	TGTGCCAGCAGGGGATTACGCGGGGAGCAGTACTTC	CASRGLRGEQYF
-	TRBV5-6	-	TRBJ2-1	TGTGCCAGCAGCGCCCTGGGGGATGAGCAGTTCTTC	CASSALGDEQFF
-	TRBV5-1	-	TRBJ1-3	TGCGCCAGCAGCTTGCCGGGGATCGCTGGAAACACCATATATTTT	CASSLPGIAGNTIYF